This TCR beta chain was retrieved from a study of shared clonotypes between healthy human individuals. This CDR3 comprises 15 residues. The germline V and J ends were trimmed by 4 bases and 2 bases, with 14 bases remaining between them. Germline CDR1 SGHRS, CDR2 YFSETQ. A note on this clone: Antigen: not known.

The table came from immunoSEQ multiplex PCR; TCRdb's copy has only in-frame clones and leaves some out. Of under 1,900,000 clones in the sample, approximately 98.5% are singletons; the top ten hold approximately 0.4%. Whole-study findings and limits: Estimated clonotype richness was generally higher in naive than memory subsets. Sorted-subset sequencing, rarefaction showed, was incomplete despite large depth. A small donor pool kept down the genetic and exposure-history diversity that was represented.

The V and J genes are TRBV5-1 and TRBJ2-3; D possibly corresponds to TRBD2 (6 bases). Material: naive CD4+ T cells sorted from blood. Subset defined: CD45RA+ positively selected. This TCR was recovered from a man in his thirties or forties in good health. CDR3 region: CASSAGLLNTDTQYF. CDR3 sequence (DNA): TGCGCCAGCAGCGCCGGACTATTAAACACAGATACGCAGTATTTT.